This T cell receptor beta chain was retrieved from a study of cytomegalovirus exposure and HLA in healthy donors (dated by TCRdb to about 2017). In the study overall: An earlier analysis of roughly 500 of the donors reported more than 250 Gb of sequence data and roughly 110 million unique TCR beta sequences from 150 million to 200 million T cells. Both class I and class II loci were covered by HLA typing, at four-digit resolution. Genome-wide SNP genotypes for about 65% of the 666 donors were used in a later genetic analysis, which treated that subset as a discovery cohort. To decide whether each TCR beta V gene segment behaved as functional or pseudogenic, an earlier analysis of nearly 600 of the donors relied on high-throughput TCR beta sequencing. Typing coverage varied by locus: about 620-640 donors for A, B, C, DRB1 and DQB1; roughly 560 for DQA1; nearly 610 for DPA1; about 450 for DPB1. A later analysis re-examined previously published TCR beta repertoires from roughly 720 donors and added high-resolution HLA genotyping to investigate patterns of TCR occurrence. An early release that covered about 600 HLA-typed donors contained about 290 gigabases of sequencing data and around 85 million unique TCR sequences. Besides the first cohort of approximately 710 subjects, a separate validation cohort made up of over 100 different subjects was used. The genetic ancestry cluster associated with self-reported Caucasian donors included 81% of the roughly 380 genotyped donors. The aim of the study was to test whether cataloging public T cell receptors could identify signatures of past pathogen exposure. On average, around 240,000 unique TCR beta nucleotide sequences were sequenced per donor among a few hundred genotyped donors of the cohort, with about 19% of those sequences being non-productive. Alongside the repertoire data, information on donor age, sex, ethnicity and CMV serostatus was compiled. The study combined high-throughput TCR immunosequencing, statistical association of individual TCRs with disease status, and machine learning to predict cytomegalovirus infection status. The study profiled the T cell repertoires of under 850 subjects by immunosequencing and related them to cytomegalovirus serostatus. Because of strong linkage in the cohort, roughly 5 DR-DQ haplotypes were treated as single units for association and clustering. Rather than using new phenotypic data, the later analysis identified candidate immune exposures from TCR beta sequences and from how often those sequences occurred across donors. All discovery cohort repertoires had been generated on a single sequencing platform. Broader findings and caveats from the paper: The authors suggested that the approach could potentially be generalized to other disease states and immunological phenotypes. In a later analysis, the rate of TCR association differed among HLA loci, with DRB1 alleles having the most associated TCRs and HLA-C alleles having the fewest. The only immune exposure information available for the cohort was CMV serostatus. The cohort was sequenced for TCR beta chains only, and without alpha or paired-chain data the features that could be detected were limited. The classifier was reported to diagnose cytomegalovirus status with high specificity and sensitivity in both the original cohort and the validation cohort. Assigning TCR associations to individual alleles was difficult when HLA alleles, especially DR and DQ, strongly co-occurred. At a false discovery rate of 0.05, a later analysis linked under 20,000 TCR beta sequences to specific HLA alleles. Most TCR sequences were observed very rarely across donors, whereas some public TCRs were present in many individuals. According to a later genetic analysis, donors in an Asian-associated ancestry cluster had fewer N-insertions in productive TCRs than the approximately 700-donor mean. Linkage disequilibrium might explain the correlated functional status among segregating V segments, but an unknown experimental factor could not be ruled out. According to a later analysis, parvovirus B19, influenza, CMV and Epstein-Barr virus appeared linked to several top co-occurrence clusters. Roughly uniform sequencing depth across donors was assumed in presence/absence analyses, although this assumption may not hold. The sequencing pipeline was judged likely to have produced a cluster of highly shared sequence variants as a technical artifact. Because HLA typing was unavailable for some donors at each locus, only the typed subset was used in association tests. A later genetic analysis associated a missense DCLRE1C variant with V-gene and J-gene trimming of TCR beta chains, and an independent cohort replicated the association. According to a later analysis, most CMV-associated TCR beta chains appeared to be HLA-restricted, and the HLA associations seemed to be driven largely by CMV exposure. In an earlier analysis of about 600 of the donors, most TCR beta V segments appeared in productive rearrangements about 90% or about 30% of the time, broadly matching IMGT annotations. Some IMGT-functional V segments, including TRBV6-2 and TRBV6-3, could not be distinguished by the 87-base-pair reads and were therefore excluded. A few of the identified cytomegalovirus-associated TCR beta chains were confirmed in vitro to be specific for cytomegalovirus antigens. Because counts were too low, roughly 17 rarely observed V segments, including chromosome 9 orphons, were left out of the earlier analysis of 587 of the donors. In a later analysis, HLA-associated TCR beta chains showed more clonal expansion and lower generation probabilities than non-associated chains that were equally common. The study listed 150 to 200 TCR beta chains as associated with cytomegalovirus. A further reported finding was that TCR beta sequences accurately predicted the HLA-A and HLA-B alleles for most subjects in the first cohort.

The cohort was made up of approximately 670 healthy bone marrow donors. Cohort members were all nominally healthy when sampled, although unrecorded immune exposures were likely present. The donor tested CMV seropositive, placing the donor among the roughly 300 seropositive members of the cohort. Each donor provided a peripheral blood sample, and peripheral blood mononuclear cells were used for TCR beta sequencing. Genomic DNA was extracted from the blood cell samples with the Qiagen DNeasy Blood Extraction Kit. V and J lose 6 bases and 1 base, and a span of 15 bases separates them. From the cysteine up to the phenylalanine, the CDR3 has a length of 15 residues. Only the CDR3 DNA stays, 45 bases, in frame from base 1. Notes on this clone: Its antigen remains undetermined. No qualities accompany the bases; no much larger clone lies one base away.

Libraries were prepared through the immunoSEQ multiplex PCR assay. The multiplex PCR relied on a mix of 60 forward primers for TCR Vbeta segments and 13 reverse primers for TCR Jbeta segments. The CDR3 region of rearranged TCR beta genes was amplified from genomic DNA with a multiplex PCR assay. On the Illumina HiSeq System, the amplified TCR beta libraries were sequenced as 87-base-pair reads. For the original study's pipeline: A later analysis counted approximately 74 million unique TCR beta chains across the 550 to 800 repertoires, and some 12 million of these chains were shared by at least two donors. Raw reads were error-corrected and collapsed into unique sequences with a nearest-neighbor algorithm that merged closely related sequences to remove PCR and sequencing errors. Alignment of CDR3 sequences to IMGT reference sequences was used to assign V, D and J gene segments. For a sequence to be retained, a match of at least six nucleotides to both a V gene segment and a J gene segment was required. A rearrangement counted as productive if the CDR3 had no stop codons and remained in frame with V and J, and every other rearrangement counted as non-productive. Following IMGT convention, CDR3 was defined as the stretch from the second conserved V-encoded cysteine to the conserved J-encoded phenylalanine. Sequences without an unambiguous match to a single V gene segment were excluded from the earlier analysis of almost 600 of the donors. In an earlier analysis of roughly 600 of the donors, a V segment was called functional when productive rearrangements were above 56.7%, and segregating when the standard deviation between donors exceeded 5%. A statistical classification framework was built to diagnose cytomegalovirus status from the catalog of TCR beta chain sequences. A later analysis assigned V and J genes by comparing TCR nucleotide sequences with IMGT/GENE-DB human TR gene sequences. In a later analysis, CDR3 sequences and most-parsimonious VDJ recombination scenarios were assigned using the TCRdist pipeline. In a later analysis, every TCR beta chain was defined by the combination of its CDR3 amino acid sequence and its V-gene family, and reads without a unique V-gene family were dropped. A later analysis removed 550 to 700 highly shared, low-generation-probability nucleotide sequences to deal with suspected cross-contamination and a sequencing artifact. A later analysis calculated a clonal expansion index for each public chain from normalized within-repertoire ranks of inferred template counts. A later analysis computed generation probabilities with a VDJ recombination model fitted to out-of-frame rearrangements, and checked the results against IGoR. Hypergeometric tests were used in a later analysis to score TCR-TCR, TCR-HLA and TCR-CMV co-occurrence, with a repertoire-size bias correction applied to the TCR pairs. In a later analysis, false discovery rates were estimated by permuting HLA or CMV assignments 20 times. In a later analysis, co-occurring TCRs were grouped with DBSCAN, and TCRdist sequence similarity was added when clustering was performed within HLA-allele-positive subsets. For co-occurrence clustering, repertoires with fewer than 30,000 or more than 120,000 public chains were excluded, along with 5 or 6 repertoires with anomalous nucleotide sharing. What TCRdb holds here is the immuneACCESS table cut down to in-frame rearrangements. Part of the clones is not present; checked against another copy, under half of the missing clones reflect an unresolved V gene, and the others are unexplained. V, J and clone size derive from that table, while D and trimming were established from the DNA sequence. The sample table lists over 100,000 clones, more than 65% of them with a count of one. 2.5% to 3% of the sample lies in the top ten.

This TCR came from a woman under 30 in good health and CMV-seropositive. The V and J genes are TRBV23-1 and TRBJ2-5, and the D gene may be TRBD2, 6 bases matching. TRBV23-1 is an open reading frame whose function is uncertain. The specimen sequenced was PBMCs. The base sequence is TGCGCCAGCAGCCGGCGACCGGGACTCCAAGAGACCCAGTACTTC. Its coded protein is CASSRRPGLQETQYF.